The clone carrying this T cell receptor (beta chain) was seen a handful of times. Its antigen is as yet unknown. Trimming shortened V by 1 base and J by 6 bases, and 10 bases separated the two germline ends. The CDR3 covers 14 residues. CDR1 MGHRA and CDR2 YSYEKL come from the germline V gene. The sample originates from a study of regulatory T cells in long-lasting Graves disease. Study observations and caveats: Segments TRBV28, TRBJ1-2 and TRBJ2-5 showed preferential usage in persistent disease.

From the reads, TCRdb called clonotypes with MiXCR, one entry per CDR3 protein. The table records roughly 1,200 distinct CDR3 sequences, 45% to 65% of them present only once. Scientists built the TCR library using RNA that was extracted from PBMCs. Each of the patients was recruited from an endocrinology department situated in Xi'an, China. The J gene is TRBJ1-5, the V gene TRBV4-1; D is unclear. Sequenced material: peripheral blood mononuclear cells (PBMCs), taken with antithyroid drug treatment, in newly diagnosed or persistent Graves disease (not recorded which). The receptor's source is a female donor with Graves disease. In DNA form, the CDR3 reads TGCGCCAGCAGCCAAGGGCCCCGGGGTCAGCCCCAGCATTTT. Its protein product is CASSQGPRGQPQHF.